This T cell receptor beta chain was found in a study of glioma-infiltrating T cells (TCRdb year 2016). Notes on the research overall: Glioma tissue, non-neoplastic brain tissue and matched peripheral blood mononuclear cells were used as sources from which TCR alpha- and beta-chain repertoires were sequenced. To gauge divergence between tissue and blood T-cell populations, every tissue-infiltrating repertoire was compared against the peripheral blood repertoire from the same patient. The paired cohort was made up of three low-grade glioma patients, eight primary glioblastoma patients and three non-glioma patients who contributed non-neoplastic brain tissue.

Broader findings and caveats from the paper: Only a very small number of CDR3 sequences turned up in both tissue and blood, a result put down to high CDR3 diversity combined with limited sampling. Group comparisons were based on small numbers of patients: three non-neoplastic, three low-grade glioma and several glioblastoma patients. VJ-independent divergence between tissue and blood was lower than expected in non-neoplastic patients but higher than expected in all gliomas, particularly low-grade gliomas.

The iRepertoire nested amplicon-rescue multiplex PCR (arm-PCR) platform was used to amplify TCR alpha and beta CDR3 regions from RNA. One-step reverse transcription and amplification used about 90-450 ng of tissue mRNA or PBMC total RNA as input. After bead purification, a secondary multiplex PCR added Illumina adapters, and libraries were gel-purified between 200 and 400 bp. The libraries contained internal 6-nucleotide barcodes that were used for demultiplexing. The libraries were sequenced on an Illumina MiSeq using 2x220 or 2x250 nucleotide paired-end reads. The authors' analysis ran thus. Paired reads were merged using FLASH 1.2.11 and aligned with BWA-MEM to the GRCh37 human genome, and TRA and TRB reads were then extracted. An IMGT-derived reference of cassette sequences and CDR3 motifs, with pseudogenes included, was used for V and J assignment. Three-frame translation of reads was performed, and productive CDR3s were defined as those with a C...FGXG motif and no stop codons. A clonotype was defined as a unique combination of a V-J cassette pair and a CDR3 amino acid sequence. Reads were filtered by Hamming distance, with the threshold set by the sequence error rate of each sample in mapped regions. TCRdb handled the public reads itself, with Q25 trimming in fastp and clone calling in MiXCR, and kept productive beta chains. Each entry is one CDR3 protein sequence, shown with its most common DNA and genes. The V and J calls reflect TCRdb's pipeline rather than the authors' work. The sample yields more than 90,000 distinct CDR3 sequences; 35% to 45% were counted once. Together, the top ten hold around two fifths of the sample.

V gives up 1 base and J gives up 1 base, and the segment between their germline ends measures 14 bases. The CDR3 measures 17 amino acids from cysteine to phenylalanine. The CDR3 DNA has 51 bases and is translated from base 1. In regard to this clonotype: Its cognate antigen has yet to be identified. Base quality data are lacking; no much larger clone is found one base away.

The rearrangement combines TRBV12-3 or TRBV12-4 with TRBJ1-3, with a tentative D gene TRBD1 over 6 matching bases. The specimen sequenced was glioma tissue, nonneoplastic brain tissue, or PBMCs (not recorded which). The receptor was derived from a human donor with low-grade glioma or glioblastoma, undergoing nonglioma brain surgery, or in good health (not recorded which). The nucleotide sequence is TGTGCCAGCAGTTTAGGGAGACAGGTTACATCTGGAAACACCATATATTTT. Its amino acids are CASSLGRQVTSGNTIYF.